The clone carrying this T cell receptor (beta chain) was seen once. Its antigen is not identified. Following extraction, RNA underwent reverse transcription to cDNA, which served as the sequencing template. Sequencing used immunoSEQ multiplex PCR; TCRdb keeps in-frame clones, though not all of them. The sample consists of approximately 98,000 clones, approximately 59% of them appearing once. The V gene lost 4 bases and the J gene lost 3 bases, with 12 bases spanning the gap. Germline CDR1 and CDR2: SQVTM and ANQGSEA. The CDR3 runs 13 residues. Sorting of PBMCs yielded the CD4+ and CD8+ T cells. This sample is drawn from a study of CD8+ T cells in alopecia areata. General study findings and limits: Between patients, shared TCR sequences were less clear than in mice. This was possibly due in part to HLA diversity in the patient population.

The sample was CD8+ T cells sorted from blood. The rearrangement uses TRBV29-1 and TRBJ1-1, with D maybe TRBD1 (6 bases). This receptor was obtained from a human donor in good health. The CDR3 DNA reads as TGCAGCGTTGTCGGGGGGCAGGACACTGAAGCTTTCTTT. It yields the protein CSVVGGQDTEAFF.